What follows are 5 T cell receptor beta chains derived from one specimen sequenced in a study of STAT5B mutations in CD4+ large granular lymphocyte leukemia. Using immunoSEQ multiplex PCR, the repertoire was profiled, and TCRdb retains in-frame clones only, with some absent. The table includes about 40,000 clones, about 88% detected once. The sequencing input was CD4+ T cells from blood buffy coats. The receptors were sampled from a human donor in good health.

The rearrangement uses TRBV6-5 and TRBJ2-7; D gene ambiguous. The germline V and J ends were trimmed by 5 bases and 5 bases, with 16 bases remaining between them. The CDR3 is 14 residues long. Per germline, CDR1 MNHEY and CDR2 SVGAGI. CDR3 region: CASSIPPAPNEQYF. The CDR3, as DNA: TGTGCCAGCAGTATCCCGCCGGCTCCTAACGAGCAGTACTTC.

The sample holds a few counts of this clone. In nucleotides, the CDR3 is TGTGCCTGGAGCGAGGACAGGGGTTATCAGCCCCAGCATTTT. Translation: CAWSEDRGYQPQHF. The chain joins TRBV30 to TRBJ1-5; TRBD1 matches at 9 bases. The V gene's germline CDR1 is GTSNPN and CDR2 SVGIG (reference sequence). The CDR3 has 14 amino acids. V was pared by 3 bases and J by 5 bases, with 5 bases of the junction left unmatched.

This rearrangement joins TRBV6-5 to TRBJ2-5; D ambiguous. Germline loops: CDR1 MNHEY, CDR2 SVGAGI. The CDR3 has 14 residues. V was clipped by 3 bases and J by 0 bases, with 8 bases between them. CDR3 DNA sequence: TGTGCCAGCAGTTATAGGACGGACCAAGAGACCCAGTACTTC. Translation: CASSYRTDQETQYF.

This chain uses TRBV5-1 with TRBJ1-2, with a weak D call TRBD1 (6 bases). Deletions cut 3 bases from V and 4 bases from J, with 13 bases between. The CDR3 sequence is 14 residues long. Germline values: CDR1 SGHRS, CDR2 YFSETQ. For the CDR3, the DNA is TGCGCCAGCAGCTCCTCAGGGGTCTCCTATGGCTACACCTTC. It yields the protein CASSSSGVSYGYTF. Combining the CDR3 with reference TRBV5-1 and TRBJ1-2 gives the whole variable domain KAGVTQTPRYLIKTRGQQVTLSCSPISGHRSVSWYQQTPGQGLQFLFEYFSETQRNKGNFPGRFSGRQFSNSRSEMNVSTLELGDSALYLCASSSSGVSYGYTFGSGTRLTVV.

This chain joins TRBV6-5 and TRBJ2-1; D is ambiguous. CDR3 length equals 11 residues. Between the trimmed V and J ends, which lost 5 bases and 7 bases, there was a span of 6 bases. Per germline, CDR1 MNHEY and CDR2 SVGAGI. CDR3 amino acids: CASSRRNEQFF. CDR3 coding DNA: TGTGCCAGCAGTCGGAGAAATGAGCAGTTCTTC.